This T cell receptor (beta chain) is from a study of blood T cell repertoires in COVID-19. Germline lookup yields CDR1 SQVTM and CDR2 ANQGSEA. The CDR3 covers 14 residues. The V gene end was trimmed by 5 bases and the J gene end by 0 bases; junction bases not matched to a gene: 5. This clone was seen only once. In the authors' methods: From reference gene primer amplification, estimates of nucleated cell counts were derived. Profiled with immunoSEQ multiplex PCR; TCRdb holds only in-frame clones, not every one. V, J and clone size are taken as reported in that table, and D and trimming were inferred from the DNA itself. The sample includes about 220,000 clones, approximately 82% of them seen just once.

This chain connects TRBV29-1 to TRBJ1-1, with TRBD1 matching 8 bases. Sequencing was performed on peripheral blood. The TCR comes from a man aged 50 or older with active or convalescent COVID-19. The CDR3 nucleotides read TGCAGCGTTACCTCGGACAGGGTGAACACTGAAGCTTTCTTT. Its translation: CSVTSDRVNTEAFF.